This entry lists 19 T cell receptor beta chains sequenced from one sample in a study of breast tumors, draining lymph nodes, adjacent tissues. A single record per CDR3 protein comes from TCRdb applying MiXCR to the multiplex PCR reads. This sample has 150,000 to 250,000 distinct CDR3 sequences, with approximately 31% found just once. Samples came from axillary lymph nodes draining the breast cancer. The material sequenced was axillary lymph node tissue. The receptors shown here come from a female donor with breast cancer. Some clones in this sample may be carry-over from other donors' samples.

The chain combines TRBV11-2 with TRBJ1-2; D is possibly TRBD1 (5 bases). Germline CDR1 and CDR2: SGHAT and FQNNGV. The CDR3 runs 13 residues. The germline V and J ends were trimmed by 0 bases and 7 bases, with 9 bases remaining between them. The CDR3 coding sequence is TGTGCCAGCAGCTTAGATCGCAGGGTTGGCTACACCTTC. The encoded protein is CASSLDRRVGYTF.

This chain joins TRBV20-1 and TRBJ1-1, with D perhaps TRBD1 (5 bases). Germline V gene data show CDR1 as DFQATT and CDR2 as SNEGSKA (reference sequence). The CDR3 is made up of 14 amino acids. V lost 5 bases to trimming and J lost 0 bases, with 13 bases between them. The CDR3 DNA sequence: TGCAGTGCTTGCCGGGACCTTCTGAACACTGAAGCTTTCTTT. This sequence encodes CSACRDLLNTEAFF.

This clonotype has just a few counts. Because it lacks the conserved phenylalanine or tryptophan at the end, this CDR3 is likely a read error. The rearrangement joins TRBV14 to TRBJ2-7; D is unclear. The V end was cut by 0 bases, the J end by 1 base, with 4 bases between. The CDR3 length is 13 residues. CDR1 is SGHDN and CDR2 is FVKESK in the germline V gene. CDR3 sequence reads: CASSQDRSYEQYS. CDR3 DNA: TGTGCCAGCAGCCAAGATCGTTCCTACGAGCAGTACTCC.

This clonotype has at least ten counts. The chain uses TRBV7-2 and TRBJ2-7; D might be TRBD1 (6 bases). V lost 1 base, J lost 2 bases, and 9 bases lay in between. Germline assignment: CDR1 SGHTA and CDR2 FQGNSA. The CDR3 extends over 14 amino acids. The CDR3 DNA reads TGTGCCAGCAGCTTAGGGGGACACCCCTACGAGCAGTACTTC. This sequence encodes CASSLGGHPYEQYF.

This clonotype was seen repeatedly, ten times or more. V usage is TRBV18 and J usage is TRBJ2-7; the D gene is possibly TRBD1 (5 bases). There are 13 residues in the CDR3. Germline V gene lookup returns CDR1 KGHSH and CDR2 LQKENI. V was clipped by 2 bases and J by 5 bases, with 10 bases between them. In nucleotides, the CDR3 is TGTGCCAGCTCACCAACGCAGGGCCACGAGCAGTACTTC. It specifies CASSPTQGHEQYF.

This clonotype was picked up a small number of times. V and J are TRBV20-1 and TRBJ2-7; D tentatively reads TRBD1 or TRBD2 (5 bases each). The CDR3 is 15 residues long. The ends were cut back, 2 bases at V and 2 bases at J, with 16 bases in the middle. Germline CDR1 is DFQATT and CDR2 is SNEGSKA (reference sequence). CDR3 sequence reads: CSARTKTWGTYEQYF. The CDR3 DNA sequence: TGCAGTGCTAGAACGAAAACCTGGGGGACCTACGAGCAGTACTTC.

This clonotype was detected only a few times. This may be a read error, as it is one base from a much larger clone. The rearrangement joins TRBV7-9 to TRBJ1-2; possible D gene TRBD1, 5 bases. Per the germline V gene, CDR1 is SEHNR and CDR2 is FQNEAQ (reference sequence). V lost 4 bases and J 3 bases, leaving 12 bases between the germline ends. The CDR3 is made up of 14 amino acids. In DNA form, the CDR3 reads TGTGCCAGCAGCTCCCCCCGGGGCGACTATGGCTACACCTTC. It specifies CASSSPRGDYGYTF.

The V gene is TRBV5-1, the J gene TRBJ2-5; perhaps D is TRBD1 or TRBD2 (5 bases each). Trimming took off 4 bases at V and 5 bases at J, with 18 bases between the two ends. This CDR3 comprises 15 residues. The germline CDR1 and CDR2 sequences are SGHRS and YFSETQ. CDR3 sequence (DNA): TGCGCCAGCAGCCCCTGGGACGGGCTACACGAGACCCAGTACTTC. This codes for CASSPWDGLHETQYF.

This clonotype has ten or more counts. The chain carries TRBV5-6 and TRBJ2-3; 10 bases line up with TRBD2. CDR1 SGHDT and CDR2 YYEEEE come from the germline V gene. There are 14 residues in the CDR3. V shed 3 bases and J 6 bases; nucleotides not matched to a gene: 4. The CDR3 nucleotides read TGTGCCAGCAGCTCTAGCGGGAGCGCGGATACGCAGTATTTT. Protein: CASSSSGSADTQYF. Full variable domain (remainder filled in from reference TRBV5-6 and TRBJ2-3): DAGVTQSPTHLIKTRGQQVTLRCSPKSGHDTVSWYQQALGQGPQFIFQYYEEEERQRGNFPDRFSGHQFPNYSSELNVNALLLGDSALYLCASSSSGSADTQYFGPGTRLTVL.

In its sample, this clonotype was seen many times. The chain joins TRBV2 to TRBJ1-5; the match to TRBD1 covers 8 bases. Trimming at V came to 4 bases and at J to 6 bases, leaving 8 bases not matched to a gene. CDR3 size: 15 residues. Germline CDR1 is SNHLY and CDR2 is FYNNEI. For the CDR3, the DNA is TGTGCCAGCAGTGCAGGGGGCGGTGGATTTCAGCCCCAGCATTTT. This codes for CASSAGGGGFQPQHF.

This clonotype was seen only a few times. The junction departs from germline at one end; a sequencing error may be responsible. The chain joins TRBV7-9 to TRBJ2-3; TRBD1 matches 9 bases. This CDR3 is 17 amino acids long. Per germline, CDR1 SEHNR and CDR2 FQNEAQ (reference sequence). The CDR3 here is CASSLVSGDRAPDPQYF. In nucleotides, the CDR3 is TGTGCCAGCAGCTTAGTCTCGGGGGACAGGGCGCCAGATCCGCAGTATTTT. The whole variable domain, remainder taken from reference TRBV7-9 and TRBJ2-3, is DTGVSQNPRHKITKRGQNVTFRCDPISEHNRLYWYRQTLGQGPEFLTYFQNEAQLEKSRLLSDRFSAERPKGSFSTLEIQRTEQGDSAMYLCASSLVSGDRAPDPQYFGPGTRLTVL.

This clonotype was detected many times. This rearrangement joins TRBV10-3 to TRBJ2-7; a possible D gene is TRBD1 (6 bases). The V and J ends lost 2 bases and 2 bases respectively, with 10 bases between them. Germline V gene sequence: CDR1 ENHRY, CDR2 SYGVKD. CDR3 length: 14 amino acids. CDR3: CAISENRAAYEQYF. The CDR3 coding sequence is TGTGCCATCAGTGAGAACAGGGCAGCCTACGAGCAGTACTTC.

Turning to this clonotype: A clone one base away is much larger, so this may be a read error. The chain uses TRBV3-1 and TRBJ2-7; no firm D call. CDR1 is LGHDT, CDR2 YNNKEL, per germline (reference sequence). The CDR3 sequence is 12 residues long. V shed 3 bases and J shed 1 base, with 4 bases lying between them. CDR3 amino acids: CASSQVSYEQYF. In DNA, the CDR3 is TGTGCCAGCAGCCAGGTATCCTACGAGCAGTACTTC.

This clonotype was counted many times. This sequence joins TRBV24-1 and TRBJ1-2; perhaps TRBD1 as D (5 bases). V was shortened by 3 bases and J by 2 bases, with 12 bases between the two germline ends. The CDR3 contains 15 residues. The germline V gene has CDR1 KGHDR and CDR2 SFDVKD. CDR3 sequence (DNA): TGTGCCACCAGTGATAAGGGGAGAGGAAACTATGGCTACACCTTC. Translating it yields CATSDKGRGNYGYTF.

This clonotype was seen repeatedly, ten times or more. The chain joins TRBV20-1 to TRBJ2-3; 9 nucleotides match TRBD2. This CDR3 has 15 amino acids. CDR1 and CDR2 (germline): DFQATT, SNEGSKA (reference sequence). The V gene end was trimmed by 6 bases and the J gene end by 0 bases; junction bases not matched to a gene: 7. CDR3 sequence (DNA): TGCAGTGCCCCATCTAGCGGGGAAAGCACAGATACGCAGTATTTT. This translates into CSAPSSGESTDTQYF.

This clonotype has ten or more counts. CDR3 sequence: CASSMRGVGGNTIYF. For the CDR3, the DNA is TGTGCCAGCAGCATGCGCGGAGTAGGCGGAAACACCATATATTTT. This rearrangement joins TRBV28 to TRBJ1-3; D is uncertain. The CDR3 extends over 15 amino acids. Trimming stripped 6 bases from V and 4 bases from J, with 16 bases between. Germline V gene lookup returns CDR1 MDHEN and CDR2 SYDVKM.

The chain uses TRBV7-9 and TRBJ1-6, with D maybe TRBD1 (5 bases). CDR1 and CDR2 (germline): SEHNR, FQNEAQ (reference sequence). The CDR3 is 13 amino acids. The V end lost 5 bases, the J end lost 10 bases, and 12 bases lay between the germline ends. CDR3 loop: CASSLRVRSPLHF. The CDR3 DNA is TGTGCCAGCAGCCTCAGGGTCCGATCACCCCTCCACTTT.

The sample holds many counts of this clonotype. The chain carries TRBV30 and TRBJ2-5; D is perhaps TRBD2 (5 bases). Trimming took 3 bases from V and 5 from J, leaving 16 bases between them. Per germline, CDR1 GTSNPN and CDR2 SVGIG (reference sequence). The CDR3 is 14 amino acids. In nucleotides, the CDR3 is TGTGCCTGGAGCCTCCTGACTACCGGGGAGACCCAGTACTTC. It is translated as CAWSLLTTGETQYF. Full variable domain (rest looked up from reference TRBV30 and TRBJ2-5): SQTIHQWPATLVQPVGSPLSLECTVEGTSNPNLYWYRQAAGRGLQLLFYSVGIGQISSEVPQNLSASRPQDRQFILSSKKLLLSDSGFYLCAWSLLTTGETQYFGPGTRLLVL.

In its sample, this clonotype was seen many times. The gene calls are TRBV5-1 and TRBJ2-1, with 12 nucleotides matching TRBD2. The CDR3 is 16 residues long. CDR1 SGHRS and CDR2 YFSETQ come from the germline V gene. With V trimmed by 4 bases and J by 6 bases, 8 bases remained unmatched. The CDR3: CASSTPLAGGSNEQFF. The CDR3 DNA reads as TGCGCCAGCAGCACCCCACTAGCGGGGGGTTCCAATGAGCAGTTCTTC.